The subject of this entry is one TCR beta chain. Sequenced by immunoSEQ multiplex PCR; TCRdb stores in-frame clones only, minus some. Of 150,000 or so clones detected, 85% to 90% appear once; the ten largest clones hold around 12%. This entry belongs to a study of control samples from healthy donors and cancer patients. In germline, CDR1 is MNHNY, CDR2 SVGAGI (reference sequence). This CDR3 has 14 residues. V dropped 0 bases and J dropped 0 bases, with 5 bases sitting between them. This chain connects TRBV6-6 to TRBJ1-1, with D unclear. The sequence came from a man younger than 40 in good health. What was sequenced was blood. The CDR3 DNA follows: TGTGCCAGCAGTTACTCTGGCCTGAACACTGAAGCTTTCTTT. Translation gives CASSYSGLNTEAFF.